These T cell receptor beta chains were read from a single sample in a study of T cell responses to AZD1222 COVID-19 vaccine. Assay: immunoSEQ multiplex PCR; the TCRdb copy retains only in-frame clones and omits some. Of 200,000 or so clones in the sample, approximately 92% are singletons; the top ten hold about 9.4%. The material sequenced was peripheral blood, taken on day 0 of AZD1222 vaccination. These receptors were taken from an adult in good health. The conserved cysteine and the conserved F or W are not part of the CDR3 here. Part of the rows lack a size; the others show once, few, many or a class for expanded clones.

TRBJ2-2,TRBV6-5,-,ASCRGTDTGELF
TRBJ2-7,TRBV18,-,ASSQPTSGYEQY
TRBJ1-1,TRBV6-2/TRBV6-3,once,ASSTGGAGRTEAF
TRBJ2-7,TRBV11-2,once,ASSLDRKGREQY
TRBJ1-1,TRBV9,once,ASSVVGQGAEAF
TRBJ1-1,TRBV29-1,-,STSELMNTEAF
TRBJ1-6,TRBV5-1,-,ASSLAGQSPLH
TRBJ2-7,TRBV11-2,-,ASSYQVGRGNEQY
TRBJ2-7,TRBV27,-,AGHGQPSSSYEQY
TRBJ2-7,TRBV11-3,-,ASSRWGDREQY
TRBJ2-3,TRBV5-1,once,ASSLGQGKTDTQY
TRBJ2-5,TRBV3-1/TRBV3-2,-,ASSQDSGVRVETQY
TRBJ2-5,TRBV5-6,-,ARSLGRGAGETQY
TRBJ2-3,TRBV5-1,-,ASSLETQGPGDTQY
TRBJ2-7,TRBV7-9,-,ASSGGLANPGEQY
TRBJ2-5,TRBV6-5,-,ASSYFSDRVEETQY
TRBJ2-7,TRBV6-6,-,ASSSDASSYEQY
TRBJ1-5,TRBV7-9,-,ASSYSEGQPQH
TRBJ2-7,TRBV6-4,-,ASSLPRGTSGRETYEQY
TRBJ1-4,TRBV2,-,ASNSQGWDEKLF
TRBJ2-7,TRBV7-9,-,ASSSKLSSYEQY
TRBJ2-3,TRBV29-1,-,SVESTDTQY
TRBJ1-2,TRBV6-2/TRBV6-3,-,ASSYSMGRLYGYT
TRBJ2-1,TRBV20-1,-,SSTSVNEQF
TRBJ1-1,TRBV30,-,AWDRLNTEAF
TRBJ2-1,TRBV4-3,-,ASSQESGGANEQF
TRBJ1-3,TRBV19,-,ASSTTGAGNTIY
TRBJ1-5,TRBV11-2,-,ASSSGGGYQPQH
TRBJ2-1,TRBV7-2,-,ASTRTSGRNEQF
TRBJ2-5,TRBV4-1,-,ASSQPRDSQETQY